Shown below are 25 T cell receptor beta chains from a single sample sequenced in a study of CD8+ T cells in alopecia areata. Sequencing relied on a cDNA template that was reverse transcribed from extracted RNA. Measured with immunoSEQ multiplex PCR; TCRdb has only the in-frame clones, and not every one. The table records 150,000 or so clones, 45% to 50% of them present only once. Source: CD8+ T cells sorted from blood, taken at week 0. The receptors originated from a human donor with alopecia areata.

The chain employs TRBV7-3 and TRBJ2-1; D is perhaps TRBD1 or TRBD2 (5 bases each). Germline-derived CDR1 and CDR2 are SGHTA and FQGTGA. The CDR3 totals 13 residues. Trimming stripped 1 base from V and 9 bases from J, with 10 bases between. The CDR3 region has the DNA TGTGCCAGCAGCTTAATTTCTGGGGGTGAGCAGTTCTTC. It specifies CASSLISGGEQFF.

This clone was counted a single time. This chain connects TRBV7-2 to TRBJ1-2, with D tentatively TRBD1 (6 bases). The CDR3 consists of 15 residues. Germline values: CDR1 SGHTA, CDR2 FQGNSA. V was pared by 4 bases and J by 7 bases, with 19 bases between. The CDR3 is CASSSGQHGGAGYTF. CDR3 sequence (DNA): TGTGCCAGCAGCTCCGGACAGCATGGGGGGGCTGGCTACACCTTC. The whole variable domain, remainder taken from reference TRBV7-2 and TRBJ1-2, is GAGVSQSPSNKVTEKGKDVELRCDPISGHTALYWYRQSLGQGLEFLIYFQGNSAPDKSGLPSDRFSAERTGGSVSTLTIQRTQQEDSAVYLCASSSGQHGGAGYTFGSGTRLTVV.

This clone has just a few counts. The V gene is TRBV10-3, the J gene TRBJ2-7, with TRBD1 matching 9 bases. After removal of 9 bases from V and 3 bases from J, the junction contained 6 bases not matched to a gene. In germline, CDR1 is ENHRY, CDR2 SYGVKD. The CDR3 is 13 amino acids. The CDR3 sequence: CAMGQGEDYEQYF. The DNA of the CDR3 is TGTGCCATGGGACAGGGTGAGGACTACGAGCAGTACTTC.

The J gene is TRBJ1-2, the V gene TRBV29-1, with unresolved D. The CDR3 has 16 residues. CDR1 is SQVTM, CDR2 ANQGSEA, per germline. V was pared by 4 bases and J by 0 bases, with 18 bases between. The CDR3 nucleotides read TGCAGCGTTGTCTTGTCCGGACCGGGAGCTAACTATGGCTACACCTTC. The encoded protein is CSVVLSGPGANYGYTF.

This clone turned up a few times. The gene calls are TRBV27 and TRBJ2-4; 9 bases align to TRBD1. The CDR3 consists of 16 residues. CDR1 and CDR2 from the germline V gene are MNHEY and SMNVEV (reference sequence). With 3 bases clipped from V and 1 base from J, the junction kept 4 bases outside the gene matches. CDR3 residues: CASSFGQGSAKNIQYF. The CDR3 DNA sequence: TGTGCCAGCAGTTTTGGACAGGGGTCGGCCAAAAACATTCAGTACTTC.

V is TRBV18 and J is TRBJ2-3; D perhaps matches TRBD2 (6 bases). The CDR3 totals 13 residues. The V end was cut by 1 base, the J end by 7 bases, with 9 bases between. In germline, CDR1 is KGHSH, CDR2 LQKENI. CDR3 region: CASSPREEHTQYF. In DNA, the CDR3 is TGTGCCAGCTCACCACGGGAGGAGCATACGCAGTATTTT.

The CDR3 DNA sequence: TGTGCCAGCAGTGAAAAGTGGGAACACTACGAGCAGTACTTC. The encoded protein is CASSEKWEHYEQYF. This chain links TRBV6-1 with TRBJ2-7; D gene uncertain. The germline V and J ends were trimmed by 2 bases and 3 bases, with 11 bases remaining between them. This CDR3 contains 14 residues. Germline V CDR1 and CDR2: MNHNS, SASEGT.

This clone has only a few counts. This chain uses TRBV7-8 with TRBJ1-4, with D perhaps TRBD1 (6 bases). The germline V gene encodes CDR1 SGHVS and CDR2 FQNEAQ. V lost 2 bases and J 8 bases, leaving 9 bases between the germline ends. CDR3 length equals 13 residues. CDR3 nucleotide sequence: TGTGCCAGCAGCTTATGGACAGACGAAAAACTGTTTTTT. This translates into CASSLWTDEKLFF.

The chain recombines TRBV5-6 with TRBJ2-7, with TRBD2 as a possible D gene (5 bases). The CDR3 contains 16 residues. V was cut by 3 bases and J by 2 bases, with 18 bases left in between. The V gene's germline CDR1 is SGHDT and CDR2 YYEEEE. Written as DNA, the CDR3 is TGTGCCAGCAGCTACCGACCTCCCGACGGGGCCTACGAGCAGTACTTC. Translating gives CASSYRPPDGAYEQYF.

The V gene is TRBV30, the J gene TRBJ2-7; 10 bases fit TRBD1. This CDR3 is 14 amino acids long. Germline loops: CDR1 GTSNPN, CDR2 SVGIG (reference sequence). The V segment lost 2 bases and the J segment 5 bases; nucleotides outside the gene matches: 6. In DNA form, the CDR3 reads TGTGCCTGGAGTAATAGGACAGGGGGACACGAGCAGTACTTC. The encoded protein is CAWSNRTGGHEQYF. Variable domain in full (rest from reference TRBV30 and TRBJ2-7): SQTIHQWPATLVQPVGSPLSLECTVEGTSNPNLYWYRQAAGRGLQLLFYSVGIGQISSEVPQNLSASRPQDRQFILSSKKLLLSDSGFYLCAWSNRTGGHEQYFGPGTRLTVT.

This clone was counted a few times. The chain recombines TRBV6-9 with TRBJ2-7; tentative D call: TRBD2 (5 bases). Germline V gene lookup returns CDR1 MNHGY and CDR2 SVAAGI. V lost 1 base and J lost 6, with 19 bases in between. The CDR3 covers 16 residues. The CDR3 loop is CASSYYRTLVSPEQYF. DNA of the CDR3: TGTGCCAGCAGTTATTACCGGACTTTAGTATCCCCCGAGCAGTACTTC.

The CDR3 loop is CASSQDVETGQETQYF. The CDR3 DNA reads as TGCGCCAGCAGCCAAGATGTCGAGACAGGGCAAGAGACCCAGTACTTC. The chain links TRBV4-1 to TRBJ2-5, with TRBD1 matching 7 bases. The CDR3 is 16 amino acids. The V gene's germline CDR1 is MGHRA and CDR2 YSYEKL. Trimming at V came to 0 bases and at J to 2 bases, leaving 6 bases not matched to a gene.

The V and J genes are TRBV18 and TRBJ2-7; D is undetermined. Germline V gives CDR1 KGHSH, CDR2 LQKENI. The CDR3 spans 15 residues. V lost 0 bases and J lost 0, with 9 bases in between. This CDR3 reads CASSPPDGSSYEQYF. The CDR3 bases are TGTGCCAGCTCACCACCCGACGGAAGCTCCTACGAGCAGTACTTC. The entire variable domain, with the rest obtained from reference TRBV18 and TRBJ2-7, is as follows: NAGVMQNPRHLVRRRGQEARLRCSPMKGHSHVYWYRQLPEEGLKFMVYLQKENIIDESGMPKERFSAEFPKEGPSILRIQQVVRGDSAAYFCASSPPDGSSYEQYFGPGTRLTVT.

The CDR3: CASGHSRNTEAFF. The DNA for the CDR3 is TGCGCCAGCGGCCATTCGAGGAACACTGAAGCTTTCTTT. This chain links TRBV23-1 with TRBJ1-1; D gene unclear. TRBV23-1 falls under the ORF class, with uncertain function. Trimming shortened V by 8 bases and J by 1 base, and 11 bases separated the two germline ends. There are 13 residues in the CDR3.

The chain couples TRBV29-1 to TRBJ1-1; TRBD1 is a possible D gene (6 bases). The ends were cut back, 7 bases at V and 4 bases at J, with 13 bases in the middle. This CDR3 has 12 residues. Germline-derived CDR1 and CDR2 are SQVTM and ANQGSEA. CDR3 in DNA: TGCAGCGCCCTGGAGGGGGGCACTGAAGCTTTCTTT. This translates into CSALEGGTEAFF.

This chain connects TRBV21-1 to TRBJ1-2; no check of the table's D call, TRBD1, against the DNA was made. TRBV21-1 is assigned pseudogene status. This CDR3 is built from 12 residues. Here the CDR3 DNA reads TGTGCCAGCAGCAAAGGACAGGATGGCTACACCTTC. Its protein product is CASSKGQDGYTF.

This chain joins TRBV7-7 and TRBJ2-6, with D unclear. Germline values: CDR1 SSHAT, CDR2 FNYEAQ (reference sequence). The V end was cut by 5 bases, the J end by 5 bases, with 25 bases between. This CDR3 is built from 19 residues. The CDR3 DNA is TGTGCCAGCAGCGGCGGATTTAAGTGCCACAAAAGTCGGGCCAACGTCCTGACTTTC. This gives the protein CASSGGFKCHKSRANVLTF.

The chain is built from TRBV27 and TRBJ1-2, with D unclear. CDR3 length: 15 amino acids. Trimming removed 5 bases from V and 6 bases from J, with 19 bases in between. The germline V gene has CDR1 MNHEY and CDR2 SMNVEV (reference sequence). The CDR3 here is CASSPPNTPIHGYTF. The CDR3 DNA follows: TGTGCCAGCAGTCCCCCCAATACCCCAATTCATGGCTACACCTTC.

This clone was seen more than once but under ten times. The chain has TRBV29-1 and TRBJ2-3, with TRBD1 as a possible D gene (6 bases). The V end was cut by 5 bases, the J end by 0 bases, with 9 bases between. The CDR3 is 13 residues long. CDR1 and CDR2 from the germline V gene are SQVTM and ANQGSEA. The CDR3 DNA reads TGCAGCGTTTGGGACACTAGCACAGATACGCAGTATTTT. This gives the protein CSVWDTSTDTQYF.

The genes are TRBV6-5 and TRBJ2-7; no clear D. Trimming took off 6 bases at V and 1 base at J, with 13 bases between the two ends. The CDR3 length is 14 residues. CDR1 MNHEY and CDR2 SVGAGI come from the germline V gene. Here the CDR3 DNA reads TGTGCCAGCAGCTTCTACGCTTCTTCCTACGAGCAGTACTTC. Translating it yields CASSFYASSYEQYF.

The chain links TRBV9 to TRBJ2-7; weak D call: TRBD1 (6 bases). Germline values: CDR1 SGDLS, CDR2 YYNGEE. This CDR3 is 16 amino acids long. Between the trimmed V and J ends, which lost 3 bases and 5 bases, there was a span of 21 bases. The DNA of the CDR3 is TGTGCCAGCAGCGAGATGGGTGCGACAGGAAAACACGAGCAGTACTTC. Amino acids: CASSEMGATGKHEQYF.

This rearrangement joins TRBV5-6 to TRBJ2-4, with D maybe TRBD1 (6 bases). With 1 base removed from V and 8 bases from J, the gap between germline ends came to 16 bases. Germline V gives CDR1 SGHDT, CDR2 YYEEEE. This CDR3 spans 15 amino acids. This CDR3 reads CASSLKSGARDIQYF. The CDR3, as DNA: TGTGCCAGCAGCTTGAAATCAGGGGCCAGGGACATTCAGTACTTC.

This clone was counted a few times. V is TRBV4-2 and J is TRBJ2-7; D is undetermined. V dropped 0 bases and J dropped 1 base, with 13 bases sitting between them. The V gene's germline CDR1 is LGHNA and CDR2 YNFKEQ. The CDR3 is 16 residues long. CDR3 in amino acids: CASSQEDRLMSYEQYF. CDR3 nucleotides: TGTGCCAGCAGCCAAGAGGACCGACTGATGTCCTACGAGCAGTACTTC.

This clone has only a few counts. This chain links TRBV27 with TRBJ2-7; D not certain. The CDR3 spans 15 residues. Trimming shortened V by 4 bases and J by 0 bases, and 13 bases separated the two germline ends. Germline lookup yields CDR1 MNHEY and CDR2 SMNVEV (reference sequence). As DNA, the CDR3 is TGTGCCAGCAGTTCTGAGCAGCTGAGCTCCTACGAGCAGTACTTC. Its protein is CASSSEQLSSYEQYF.

This clone was detected only once. The chain uses TRBV27 and TRBJ2-1, with 9 positions matching TRBD2. Germline V gene sequence: CDR1 MNHEY, CDR2 SMNVEV (reference sequence). V lost 7 bases, J lost 7 bases, and 8 bases stayed unmatched. The CDR3 has 14 amino acids. The CDR3 nucleotides read TGTGCCAGCACCGCCCCGACTAGCGGAAATGAGCAGTTCTTC. Its translation: CASTAPTSGNEQFF.